This entry lists 21 T cell receptor beta chains sequenced from one sample in a study of T-cell memory formation after mild COVID-19. Each CDR3 protein is one row after TCRdb ran MiXCR on the 5' RACE reads. The sample includes 45,000 to 55,000 distinct CDR3 sequences, approximately 8% of them seen just once. Sequencing input: PBMCs or a T cell subset sorted from them (not recorded which). The receptors were sampled from a man younger than 35 who had mild COVID-19 (a few samples of this study predate the infection). Cell type and time point are not known.

The rearrangement joins TRBV5-1 to TRBJ1-1; D is ambiguous. The CDR3 runs 15 residues. V was trimmed by 4 bases and J by 1 base, leaving 14 bases between them. From germline, CDR1 is SGHRS and CDR2 YFSETQ. This chain's CDR3 is CASSTTPQENTEAFF. CDR3 DNA sequence: TGCGCCAGCAGCACCACCCCCCAGGAGAACACTGAAGCTTTCTTT.

This clonotype was counted at least ten times. The rearrangement uses TRBV5-1 and TRBJ2-3; TRBD2 matches at 11 bases. Germline V gene data show CDR1 as SGHRS and CDR2 as YFSETQ. Trimming removed 3 bases from V and 4 bases from J; junction bases left unmatched: 4. The CDR3 length is 15 residues. CDR3 region: CASSSGLAEADTQYF. The CDR3 DNA reads as TGCGCCAGCAGCTCGGGACTAGCGGAGGCAGATACGCAGTATTTT.

In this sample, this clonotype turned up a few times. CDR3 in amino acids: CATLQTGTYEQYF. Here the CDR3 DNA reads TGTGCCACCCTTCAAACAGGGACCTACGAGCAGTACTTC. This chain links TRBV6-6 with TRBJ2-7, with D maybe TRBD1 (6 bases). The CDR3 is 13 residues long. The V and J ends lost 10 bases and 2 bases respectively, with 15 bases between them. Germline CDR1 and CDR2: MNHNY and SVGAGI (reference sequence).

This clonotype was found a few times. The chain carries TRBV6-2 or TRBV6-3 and TRBJ2-1; no clear D gene. V was pared by 7 bases and J by 6 bases, with 10 bases between. In germline, CDR1 is MNHEY, CDR2 SVGEGT. The CDR3 covers 12 residues. DNA of the CDR3: TGTGCCAGCACTAACCCCAGCAATGAGCAGTTCTTC. Protein sequence: CASTNPSNEQFF.

This chain connects TRBV7-2 to TRBJ2-5, with TRBD2 identical over 11 bases. CDR3 length: 15 amino acids. CDR1 and CDR2 (germline): SGHTA, FQGNSA. J lost 2 bases, V lost 5 bases, and 4 bases had no gene match. The CDR3 is CASSATSGGQETQYF. In DNA, the CDR3 is TGTGCCAGCAGCGCAACTAGCGGGGGACAAGAGACCCAGTACTTC.

This clonotype was seen at least ten times. The chain combines TRBV5-6 with TRBJ2-5; 11 bases agree with TRBD2. This CDR3 contains 15 residues. V dropped 4 bases and J dropped 2; count of bases not matched to a gene: 4. Per the germline V gene, CDR1 is SGHDT and CDR2 is YYEEEE. CDR3 protein: CASSGGLAVQETQYF. The CDR3 DNA reads TGTGCCAGCAGCGGGGGACTAGCGGTACAAGAGACCCAGTACTTC.

In this sample, this clonotype turned up a few times. The chain recombines TRBV18 with TRBJ1-4, with TRBD1 identical over 7 bases. Germline CDR1 KGHSH, CDR2 LQKENI. The CDR3 is 13 residues long. J lost 5 bases, V lost 6 bases, and 3 bases had no gene match. CDR3 nucleotide sequence: TGTGCCAGCTCGGGACAGCGGAATGAAAAACTGTTTTTT. Amino acids: CASSGQRNEKLFF.

The CDR3, as DNA: TGTGCCAGCAGGTGGACAGGGTTGGGAACTGAAGCTTTCTTT. It yields the protein CASRWTGLGTEAFF. The chain carries TRBV7-8 and TRBJ1-1, with 8 bases matching TRBD1. Germline V gives CDR1 SGHVS, CDR2 FQNEAQ. The CDR3 has 14 residues. The J segment lost 5 bases and the V segment lost 6 bases, leaving 8 bases of the junction unmatched.

This clonotype occurred many times. CDR3 DNA: TGTGCCAGCAGTTTAGGGCAGGGGAACTACGAGCAGTACGTC. Translated, it gives CASSLGQGNYEQYV. The rearrangement joins TRBV12-3 or TRBV12-4 to TRBJ2-7; perhaps TRBD1 as D (6 bases). The CDR3 sequence is 14 residues long. Trimming removed 1 base from V and 3 bases from J, with 10 bases in between.

This clonotype was picked up a small number of times. The chain has TRBV4-1 and TRBJ1-1; 8 bases agree with TRBD1. The germline V gene has CDR1 MGHRA and CDR2 YSYEKL. The CDR3 is made up of 17 amino acids. With V trimmed by 0 bases and J by 4 bases, 10 bases remained unmatched. CDR3 coding DNA: TGCGCCAGCAGCCAAGATCCGACAGGGGTTATGGTCACTGAAGCTTTCTTT. Translated: CASSQDPTGVMVTEAFF.

The DNA for the CDR3 is TGTGCCAGCAGACCCAACAGGGAGCCCAGCTCCTACAATGAGCAGTTCTTC. Its protein product is CASRPNREPSSYNEQFF. The V gene is TRBV6-6, the J gene TRBJ2-1; D is possibly TRBD1 (6 bases). V lost 6 bases and J 0 bases, leaving 18 bases between the germline ends. Germline V CDR1 and CDR2: MNHNY, SVGAGI (reference sequence). The CDR3 is 17 residues long.

The CDR3 coding sequence is TGTGCCAGCAACCCCCTAAGTGCAACTAATGAAAAACTGTTTTTT. It yields the protein CASNPLSATNEKLFF. This sequence joins TRBV2 and TRBJ1-4, with unresolved D. V was clipped by 7 bases and J by 0 bases, with 12 bases between them. Germline loops: CDR1 SNHLY, CDR2 FYNNEI. The CDR3 has 15 amino acids.

The V and J genes are TRBV9 and TRBJ2-3; 7 bases fit TRBD1. The CDR3 consists of 16 residues. CDR1 is SGDLS, CDR2 YYNGEE, per germline. V lost 3 bases, J lost 2 bases, and 9 bases stayed unmatched. The CDR3, as DNA: TGTGCCAGCAGCGGAGAGCCGGGACAGCTCACAGATACGCAGTATTTT. Translation: CASSGEPGQLTDTQYF.

The table lists this clonotype with many counts. This chain links TRBV4-1 with TRBJ2-5; the D is unclear. V shed 0 bases and J shed 6 bases, with 5 bases lying between them. This CDR3 comprises 12 residues. Germline V gene data show CDR1 as MGHRA and CDR2 as YSYEKL. Written as DNA, the CDR3 is TGCGCCAGCAGCCAAGATCGGCAGACCCAGTACTTC. This translates into CASSQDRQTQYF.

Turning to this clonotype: A much larger clone lies a single base off, so this may be a read error. The chain employs TRBV7-8 and TRBJ1-1, with D possibly matching TRBD1 (5 bases). The CDR3 has 14 amino acids. V gave up 5 bases and J gave up 2 bases, with 12 bases separating them. From germline, CDR1 is SGHVS and CDR2 FQNEAQ. The CDR3 reads CASSPWGRNTEAFF. The CDR3 bases are TGTGCCAGCAGCCCCTGGGGACGCAACACTGAAGCTTTCTTT.

This clonotype was recorded at least ten times. The genes are TRBV5-1 and TRBJ2-5, with TRBD2 identical over 8 bases. Germline V CDR1 and CDR2: SGHRS, YFSETQ. The ends lost 0 bases at V and 1 base at J; junction bases unmatched: 5. The CDR3 has 16 residues. The CDR3 DNA is TGCGCCAGCAGCTTGGAATTACTAGCGGTCCAAGAGACCCAGTACTTC. Its translation: CASSLELLAVQETQYF.

This clonotype was found many times. The chain is built from TRBV7-2 and TRBJ1-6; no clear D. V lost 2 bases to trimming and J lost 6 bases, with 11 bases between them. Germline assignment: CDR1 SGHTA and CDR2 FQGNSA. This CDR3 has 15 residues. CDR3 coding DNA: TGTGCCAGCAGCTTAATGTCGGGGATTAATTCACCCCTCCACTTT. Its translation is CASSLMSGINSPLHF.

Many counts were recorded for this clonotype. This chain links TRBV4-2 with TRBJ2-2; D gene uncertain. V lost 3 bases and J 4 bases, leaving 6 bases between the germline ends. The germline gives CDR1 LGHNA, CDR2 YNFKEQ. The CDR3 length is 13 residues. The CDR3 DNA follows: TGTGCCAGCAGCCACGCGGCCACCGGGGAGCTGTTTTTT. Translated: CASSHAATGELFF.

This clonotype was picked up many times. This sequence joins TRBV4-2 and TRBJ2-1, with 8 bases lining up with TRBD2. The germline V gene has CDR1 LGHNA and CDR2 YNFKEQ. J lost 2 bases, V lost 1 base, and 4 bases had no gene match. CDR3 size: 16 residues. The CDR3: CASSQALAVPYNEQFF. The DNA for the CDR3 is TGTGCCAGCAGCCAAGCACTAGCGGTGCCCTACAATGAGCAGTTCTTC.

This chain links TRBV12-3 or TRBV12-4 with TRBJ2-1; possible D gene TRBD2, 8 bases. CDR3 length: 15 amino acids. The germline V and J ends were trimmed by 4 bases and 9 bases, with 19 bases remaining between them. CDR3 loop: CASSSSDRAGGEQFF. CDR3 nucleotide sequence: TGTGCCAGCAGTTCGAGTGACAGGGCGGGGGGTGAGCAGTTCTTC.

This clonotype was counted ten times or more. The chain joins TRBV9 to TRBJ2-1; D possibly corresponds to TRBD2 (6 bases). The length of the CDR3 is 13 residues. CDR1 SGDLS and CDR2 YYNGEE come from the germline V gene. Deletions cut 4 bases from V and 10 bases from J, with 15 bases between. The CDR3 region has the DNA TGTGCCAGCAGCCCCCGGGACTGGGGAGAGCAGTTCTTC. It yields the protein CASSPRDWGEQFF.